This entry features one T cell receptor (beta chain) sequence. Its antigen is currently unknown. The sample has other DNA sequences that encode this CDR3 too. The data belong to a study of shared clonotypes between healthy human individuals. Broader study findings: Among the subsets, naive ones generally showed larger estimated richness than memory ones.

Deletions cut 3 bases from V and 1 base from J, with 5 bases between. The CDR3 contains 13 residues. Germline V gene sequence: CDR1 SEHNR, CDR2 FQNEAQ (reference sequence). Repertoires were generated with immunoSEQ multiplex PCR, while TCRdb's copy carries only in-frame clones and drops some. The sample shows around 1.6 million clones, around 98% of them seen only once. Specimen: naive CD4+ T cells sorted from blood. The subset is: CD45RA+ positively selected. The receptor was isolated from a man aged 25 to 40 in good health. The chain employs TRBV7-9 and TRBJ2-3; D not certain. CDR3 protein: CASSFSGTDTQYF. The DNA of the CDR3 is TGTGCCAGCAGCTTTTCGGGCACAGATACGCAGTATTTT.